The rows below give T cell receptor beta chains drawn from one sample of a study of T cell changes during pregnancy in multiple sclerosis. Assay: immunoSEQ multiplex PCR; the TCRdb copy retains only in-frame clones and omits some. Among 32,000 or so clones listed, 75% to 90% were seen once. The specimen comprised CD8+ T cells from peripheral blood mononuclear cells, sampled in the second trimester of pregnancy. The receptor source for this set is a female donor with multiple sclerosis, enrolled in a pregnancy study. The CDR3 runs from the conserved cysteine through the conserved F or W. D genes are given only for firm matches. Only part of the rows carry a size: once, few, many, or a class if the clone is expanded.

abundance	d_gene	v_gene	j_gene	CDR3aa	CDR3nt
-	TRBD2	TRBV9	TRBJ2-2	CASSVAPASGGVTGELFF	TGTGCCAGCAGCGTAGCTCCGGCTAGCGGGGGGGTGACCGGGGAGCTGTTTTTT
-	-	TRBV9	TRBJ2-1	CASTRGGLNEQFF	TGTGCCAGCACAAGGGGGGGTTTAAATGAGCAGTTCTTC
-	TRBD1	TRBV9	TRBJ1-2	CASSARVDRGYGYTF	TGTGCCAGCAGCGCTCGGGTGGACAGGGGGTATGGCTACACCTTC
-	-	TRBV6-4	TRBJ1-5	CASSDSRRHQPQHF	TGTGCCAGCAGTGATTCCAGGCGCCATCAGCCCCAGCATTTT
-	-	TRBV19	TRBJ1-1	CASSWGGSNTEAFF	TGTGCCAGTAGTTGGGGGGGGTCGAACACTGAAGCTTTCTTT
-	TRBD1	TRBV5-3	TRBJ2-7	CARSRTGQEQYF	TGTGCCAGAAGCCGGACAGGGCAGGAGCAGTACTTC
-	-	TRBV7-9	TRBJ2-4	CASSGVQEPAKNIQYF	TGTGCCAGCAGCGGCGTACAGGAGCCAGCCAAAAACATTCAGTACTTC
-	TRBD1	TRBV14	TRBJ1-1	CASSPIPPDRGNTEAFF	TGTGCCAGCAGCCCGATACCGCCTGACAGGGGGAACACTGAAGCTTTCTTT
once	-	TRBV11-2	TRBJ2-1	CASSLGPRDTNEQFF	TGTGCCAGCAGCTTAGGCCCCCGGGATACCAATGAGCAGTTCTTC
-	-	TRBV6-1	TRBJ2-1	CASSESPKYNEQFF	TGTGCCAGCAGTGAATCCCCCAAATACAATGAGCAGTTCTTC
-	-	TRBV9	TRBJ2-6	CASSLNAQEISGANVLTF	TGTGCCAGCAGCCTGAATGCGCAGGAAATCTCTGGGGCCAACGTCCTGACTTTC
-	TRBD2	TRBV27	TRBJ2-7	CASRGLTLYEQYF	TGTGCCAGCAGGGGACTAACCCTATACGAGCAGTACTTC
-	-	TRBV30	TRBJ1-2	CAFLGGSNYGYTF	TGTGCCTTCCTGGGGGGATCCAACTATGGCTACACCTTC
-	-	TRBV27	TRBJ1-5	CASSFTGSNQPQHF	TGTGCCAGCAGTTTTACAGGTAGCAATCAGCCCCAGCATTTT
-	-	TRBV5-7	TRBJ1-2	CASSLANRGYTF	TGTGCCAGCAGCTTAGCGAATCGCGGCTACACCTTC
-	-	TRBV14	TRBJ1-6	CASSQDGRGYNSPLHF	TGTGCCAGCAGCCAAGATGGCAGGGGCTATAATTCACCCCTCCACTTT
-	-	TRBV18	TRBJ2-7	CASSPKRTGAYEQYF	TGTGCCAGCTCACCAAAACGAACAGGCGCCTACGAGCAGTACTTC
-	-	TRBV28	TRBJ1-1	CASQGGEPEAFF	TGTGCCAGCCAAGGGGGGGAACCTGAAGCTTTCTTT
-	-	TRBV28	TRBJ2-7	CASRQRQALSYEQYF	TGTGCCAGCAGGCAAAGACAGGCCTTATCCTACGAGCAGTACTTC
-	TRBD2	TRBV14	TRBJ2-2	CASSHRLAGVPSNTGELFF	TGTGCCAGCAGCCACCGACTAGCGGGGGTTCCCTCGAACACCGGGGAGCTGTTTTTT
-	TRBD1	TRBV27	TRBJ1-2	CASNPTGTHYGYTF	TGTGCCAGCAACCCGACAGGGACGCACTATGGCTACACCTTC
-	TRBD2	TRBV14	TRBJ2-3	CASSQDLGLAADTQYF	TGTGCCAGCAGCCAAGATTTGGGACTAGCCGCAGATACGCAGTATTTT
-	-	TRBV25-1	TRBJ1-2	CASSDGGAGYTF	TGTGCCAGCAGTGATGGGGGCGCTGGCTACACCTTC
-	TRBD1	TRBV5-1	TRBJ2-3	CASSLVTGGEGDTQYF	TGCGCCAGCAGCTTGGTAACAGGGGGCGAGGGAGATACGCAGTATTTT
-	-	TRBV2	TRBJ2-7	CASSEELGRTYEQYF	TGTGCCAGCAGTGAAGAGCTGGGGAGGACCTACGAGCAGTACTTC
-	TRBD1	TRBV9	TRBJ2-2	CASSKQGASLTGELFF	TGTGCCAGCAGCAAACAGGGGGCGTCGCTTACCGGGGAGCTGTTTTTT
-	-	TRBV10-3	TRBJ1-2	CAISESITGPYGYTF	TGTGCCATCAGTGAGTCAATCACAGGCCCCTATGGCTACACCTTC
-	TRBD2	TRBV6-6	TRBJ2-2	CASRGLAGATGELFF	TGTGCCAGCAGAGGACTAGCGGGAGCCACCGGGGAGCTGTTTTTT
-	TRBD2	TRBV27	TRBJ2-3	CASSRTLWTSGRAGDTDTQYF	TGTGCCAGCAGTCGCACCCTCTGGACTAGCGGGAGGGCGGGGGACACAGATACGCAGTATTTT
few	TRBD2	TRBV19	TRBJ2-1	CASSIGAGGPNEQFF	TGTGCCAGTAGTATCGGAGCGGGAGGGCCCAATGAGCAGTTCTTC
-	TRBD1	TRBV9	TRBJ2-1	CASSNPTGDPYNEQFF	TGTGCCAGCAGCAACCCTACAGGGGACCCCTACAATGAGCAGTTCTTC
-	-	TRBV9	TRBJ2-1	CASNAGRGNEQFF	TGTGCCAGCAATGCGGGGAGAGGCAATGAGCAGTTCTTC
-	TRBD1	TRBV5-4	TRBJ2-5	CASSPRTGETQYF	TGTGCCAGCAGCCCGCGGACAGGGGAGACCCAGTACTTC
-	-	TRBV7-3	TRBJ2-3	CASSSSSGTDTQYF	TGTGCCAGCAGCTCCTCTAGCGGCACAGATACGCAGTATTTT
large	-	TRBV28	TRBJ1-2	CASSFSGADYGYTF	TGTGCCAGCAGTTTTTCGGGTGCCGACTATGGCTACACCTTC
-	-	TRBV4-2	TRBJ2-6	CASSQDLGAGANVLTF	TGTGCCAGCAGCCAAGATCTGGGGGCCGGGGCCAACGTCCTGACTTTC
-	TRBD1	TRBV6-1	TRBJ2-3	CASSEFRTGARDTQYF	TGTGCCAGCAGTGAATTTCGGACAGGGGCTAGAGATACGCAGTATTTT
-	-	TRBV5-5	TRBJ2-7	CASSFGGITYEQYF	TGTGCCAGCAGCTTCGGGGGAATAACCTACGAGCAGTACTTC
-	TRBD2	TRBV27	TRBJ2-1	CASSLAGSQNEQFF	TGTGCCAGCAGTCTAGCGGGAAGTCAGAATGAGCAGTTCTTC
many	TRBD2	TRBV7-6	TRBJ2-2	CASSLTGGRAIGELFF	TGTGCCAGCAGCTTAACGGGCGGGAGGGCCATCGGGGAGCTGTTTTTT
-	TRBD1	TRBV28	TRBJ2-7	CASSLGTGGVEQYF	TGTGCCAGCAGTTTGGGGACAGGGGGCGTCGAGCAGTACTTC
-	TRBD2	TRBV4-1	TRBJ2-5	CASSQEGSGGAVETQYF	TGCGCCAGCAGCCAAGAGGGTAGCGGGGGGGCAGTAGAGACCCAGTACTTC
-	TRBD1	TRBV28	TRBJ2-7	CAGGVTGTGVYEQYF	TGTGCCGGGGGGGTTACCGGGACAGGGGTCTACGAGCAGTACTTC
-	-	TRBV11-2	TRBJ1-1	CASSSFGVRVEAFF	TGTGCCAGCAGCTCGTTCGGGGTACGGGTTGAAGCTTTCTTT
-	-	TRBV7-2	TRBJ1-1	CASSFRRAEAFF	TGTGCCAGCAGCTTCCGGAGGGCTGAAGCTTTCTTT
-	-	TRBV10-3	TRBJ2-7	CATLSGPEQYF	TGTGCCACCCTGTCCGGTCCCGAGCAGTACTTC
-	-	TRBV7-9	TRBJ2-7	CASSLSNRNYEQYF	TGTGCCAGCAGCTTAAGTAACAGAAATTACGAGCAGTACTTC
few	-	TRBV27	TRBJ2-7	CASSPPLGEQYF	TGTGCCAGCAGCCCCCCCCTAGGCGAGCAGTACTTC
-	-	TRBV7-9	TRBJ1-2	CASSLPGPGGYTF	TGTGCCAGCAGCTTACCGGGTCCGGGGGGCTACACCTTC
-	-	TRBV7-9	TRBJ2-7	CASSLVGYEQYF	TGTGCCAGCAGCTTAGTCGGTTACGAGCAGTACTTC
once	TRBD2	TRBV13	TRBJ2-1	CASSYGTSGYNEQFF	TGTGCCAGCAGCTACGGGACTAGCGGATACAATGAGCAGTTCTTC
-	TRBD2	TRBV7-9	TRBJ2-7	CASSRRLAGEDEQYF	TGTGCCAGCAGCCGACGACTAGCGGGAGAGGACGAGCAGTACTTC
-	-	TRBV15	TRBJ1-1	CATSRDRGMNTEAFF	TGTGCCACCAGCAGAGATCGGGGAATGAACACTGAAGCTTTCTTT
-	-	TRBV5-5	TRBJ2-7	CASSYDNSYEQYF	TGTGCCAGCAGCTACGACAATTCCTACGAGCAGTACTTC
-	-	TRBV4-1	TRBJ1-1	CASSQDSVNTEAFF	TGCGCCAGCAGCCAAGATTCAGTGAACACTGAAGCTTTCTTT